These 9 T cell receptor beta chains came from one sample sequenced in a study of technical replicates of blood from several donors (TCRdb year 2017). Receptors were amplified or captured by the immunoSEQ multiplex PCR assay. TCRdb stores this immuneACCESS table with in-frame sequences only. Part of the clones is absent; in the studies checked, under half of the shortfall reflects unresolved V genes, and no reason is known for the rest. Present in this sample are roughly 100,000 clones, 90% to 97% of which were seen just once. The top ten clones comprise about 0.39% of the sample. Sequencing was carried out using T cells isolated from PBMCs. All receptors come from a human donor in good health.

The V call is TRBV13, the J call TRBJ2-4, with 8 bases lining up with TRBD2. Germline trimming cut 2 bases from V and 1 base from J; bases unmatched to any gene: 10. This CDR3 comprises 18 residues. The germline V gene encodes CDR1 PRHDT and CDR2 FYEKMQ (reference sequence). CDR3 sequence reads: CASSLYPGGRTAKNIQYF. In DNA, the CDR3 is TGTGCCAGCAGCTTATATCCGGGGGGGAGAACTGCCAAAAACATTCAGTACTTC.

This chain links TRBV11-2 with TRBJ1-2; D is uncertain. This CDR3 has 14 amino acids. Trimming shortened V by 0 bases and J by 4 bases, and 9 bases separated the two germline ends. CDR1 is SGHAT and CDR2 is FQNNGV in the germline V gene. The CDR3, as DNA: TGTGCCAGCAGCTTAGATCAGTTTCCCTATGGCTACACCTTC. Its protein product is CASSLDQFPYGYTF.

This chain connects TRBV27 to TRBJ2-5, with 8 bases that match TRBD2. V shed 5 bases, J shed 3 bases, and the junction held 8 bases outside the gene matches. CDR1 and CDR2 (germline): MNHEY, SMNVEV (reference sequence). This CDR3 spans 15 amino acids. CDR3 loop: CASSLLAAVKETQYF. The CDR3, as DNA: TGTGCCAGCAGTCTACTAGCGGCAGTTAAAGAGACCCAGTACTTC.

The chain is built from TRBV19 and TRBJ1-2; 11 nucleotides align to TRBD1. The CDR3 loop spans 16 amino acids. Germline trimming cut 4 bases from V and 4 bases from J; bases unmatched to any gene: 8. Germline CDR1 is LNHDA and CDR2 is SQIVND (reference sequence). This CDR3 reads CASSRTGGGKVYGYTF. In nucleotides, the CDR3 is TGTGCCAGTAGTAGGACAGGGGGCGGAAAAGTCTATGGCTACACCTTC.

The CDR3 is CASSLQGRSTEAFF. The CDR3 DNA is TGTGCCAGCAGCCTACAGGGACGGAGCACTGAAGCTTTCTTT. This chain joins TRBV28 and TRBJ1-1; possible D gene TRBD1, 6 bases. CDR1 is MDHEN and CDR2 is SYDVKM in the germline V gene. Trimming stripped 6 bases from V and 4 bases from J, with 15 bases between. The CDR3 covers 14 residues.

The J gene is TRBJ2-7, the V gene TRBV11-1, with D possibly TRBD1 on 5 matching bases. This CDR3 is built from 14 residues. Germline V gene lookup returns CDR1 SGHAT and CDR2 FQDESV (reference sequence). V gave up 3 bases and J gave up 0 bases, with 9 bases separating them. This CDR3 reads CASSFDSYSYEQYF. In DNA form, the CDR3 reads TGTGCCAGCAGCTTCGACAGCTACTCCTACGAGCAGTACTTC.

The rearrangement links TRBV2 to TRBJ2-2; 7 nucleotides match TRBD2. With 9 bases clipped from V and 6 bases from J, the junction kept 1 base outside the gene matches. CDR1 SNHLY and CDR2 FYNNEI come from the germline V gene. The CDR3 runs 11 residues. Here the CDR3 reads CASGGAGELFF. The DNA of the CDR3 is TGTGCCAGTGGGGGGGCCGGGGAGCTGTTTTTT.

J is TRBJ2-3 and V is TRBV28, with TRBD2 identical over 8 bases. CDR1 MDHEN and CDR2 SYDVKM come from the germline V gene. V lost 5 bases to trimming and J lost 1 base; unmatched junction nucleotides: 5. CDR3 size: 15 residues. The CDR3 region is CASSQRESGTDTQYF. The CDR3 nucleotides are TGTGCCAGCAGTCAGCGGGAGAGCGGCACAGATACGCAGTATTTT.

The chain recombines TRBV4-1 with TRBJ2-7; D might be TRBD2 (6 bases). Germline CDR1 reads MGHRA; CDR2 reads YSYEKL. The CDR3 length is 16 residues. The V end was cut by 0 bases, the J end by 2 bases, with 14 bases between. CDR3 in DNA: TGCGCCAGCAGCCAAGAAGGGTTACTAGCCCCCTACGAGCAGTACTTC. Residues: CASSQEGLLAPYEQYF.